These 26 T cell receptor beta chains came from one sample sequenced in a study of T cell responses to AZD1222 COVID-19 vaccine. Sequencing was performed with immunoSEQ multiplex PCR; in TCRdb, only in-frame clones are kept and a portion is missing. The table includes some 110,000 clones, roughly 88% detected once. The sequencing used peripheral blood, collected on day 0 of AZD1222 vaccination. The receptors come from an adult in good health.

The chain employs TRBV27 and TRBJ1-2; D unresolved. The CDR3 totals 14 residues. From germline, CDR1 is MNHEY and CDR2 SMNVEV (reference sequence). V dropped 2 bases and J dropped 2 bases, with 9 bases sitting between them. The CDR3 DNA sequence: TGTGCCAGCAGTTTAAGGTTCACAAACTATGGCTACACCTTC. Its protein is CASSLRFTNYGYTF.

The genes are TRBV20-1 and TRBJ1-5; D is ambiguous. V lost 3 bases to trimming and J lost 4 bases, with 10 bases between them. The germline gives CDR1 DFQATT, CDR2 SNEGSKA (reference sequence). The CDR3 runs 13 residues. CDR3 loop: CSASRAHNQPQHF. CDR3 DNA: TGCAGTGCTAGTAGGGCCCATAATCAGCCCCAGCATTTT.

CDR3 sequence: CASSATGTPKGDTEAFF. Written as DNA, the CDR3 is TGTGCCAGCAGCGCGACCGGGACACCAAAAGGTGACACTGAAGCTTTCTTT. This chain joins TRBV9 and TRBJ1-1, with a tentative D call TRBD1 (6 bases). Germline lookup yields CDR1 SGDLS and CDR2 YYNGEE. The CDR3 contains 17 residues. V was trimmed by 3 bases and J by 3 bases, leaving 21 bases between them.

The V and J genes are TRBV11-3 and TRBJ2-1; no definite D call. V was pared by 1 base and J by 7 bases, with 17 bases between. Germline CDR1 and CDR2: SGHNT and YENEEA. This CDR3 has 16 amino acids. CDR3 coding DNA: TGTGCCAGCAGCTTAGGGATCTCTCTTAGGCCTAATGAGCAGTTCTTC. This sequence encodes CASSLGISLRPNEQFF.

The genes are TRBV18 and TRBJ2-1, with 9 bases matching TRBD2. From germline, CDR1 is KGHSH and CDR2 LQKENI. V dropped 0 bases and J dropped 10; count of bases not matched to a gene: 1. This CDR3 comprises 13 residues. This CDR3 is CASSPPGLAEQFF. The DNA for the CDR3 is TGTGCCAGCTCACCACCCGGACTAGCGGAGCAGTTCTTC.

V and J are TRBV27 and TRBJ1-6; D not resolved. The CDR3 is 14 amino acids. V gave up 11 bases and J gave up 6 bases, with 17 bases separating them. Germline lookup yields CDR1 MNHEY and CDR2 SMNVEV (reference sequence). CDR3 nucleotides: TGTGCCCCTATGGGAACAGAACTTAATTCACCCCTCCACTTT. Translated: CAPMGTELNSPLHF.

CDR3 in DNA: TGTGCCAGCAGCGCAGGGGATACCATCGAAAAACTGTTTTTT. Translating it yields CASSAGDTIEKLFF. This rearrangement joins TRBV6-2 or TRBV6-3 to TRBJ1-4; a weak D match, TRBD1 (6 bases). The CDR3 contains 14 residues. The V gene lost 6 bases and the J gene lost 8 bases, with 16 bases spanning the gap. Per the germline V gene, CDR1 is MNHEY and CDR2 is SVGEGT.

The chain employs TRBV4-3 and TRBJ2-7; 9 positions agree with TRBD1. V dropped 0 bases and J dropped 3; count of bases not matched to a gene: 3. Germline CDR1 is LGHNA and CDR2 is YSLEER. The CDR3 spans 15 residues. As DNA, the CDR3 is TGCGCCAGCAGCCAAGATCGACAGGGGGGCTACGAGCAGTACTTC. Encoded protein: CASSQDRQGGYEQYF.

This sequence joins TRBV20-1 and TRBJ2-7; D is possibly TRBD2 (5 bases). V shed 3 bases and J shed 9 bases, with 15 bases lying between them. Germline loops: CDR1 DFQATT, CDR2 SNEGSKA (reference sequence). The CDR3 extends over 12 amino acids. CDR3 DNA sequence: TGCAGTGCTAGTGGACTCCCCGCCGGGCAGTACTTC. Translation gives CSASGLPAGQYF.

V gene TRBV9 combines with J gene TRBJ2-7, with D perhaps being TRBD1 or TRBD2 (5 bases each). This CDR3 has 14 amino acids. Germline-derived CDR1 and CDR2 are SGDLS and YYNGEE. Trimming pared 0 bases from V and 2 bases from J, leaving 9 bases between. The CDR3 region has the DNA TGTGCCAGCAGCGTAGGGGACCTCCCCTACGAGCAGTACTTC. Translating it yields CASSVGDLPYEQYF. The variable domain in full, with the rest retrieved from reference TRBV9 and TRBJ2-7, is DSGVTQTPKHLITATGQRVTLRCSPRSGDLSVYWYQQSLDQGLQFLIQYYNGEERAKGNILERFSAQQFPDLHSELNLSSLELGDSALYFCASSVGDLPYEQYFGPGTRLTVT.

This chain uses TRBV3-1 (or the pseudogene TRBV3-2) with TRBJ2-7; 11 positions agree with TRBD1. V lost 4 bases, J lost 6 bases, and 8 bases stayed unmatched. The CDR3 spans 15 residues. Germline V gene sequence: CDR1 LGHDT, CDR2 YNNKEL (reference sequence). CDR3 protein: CASSPGQGAALEQYF. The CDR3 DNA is TGTGCCAGCAGCCCCGGACAGGGGGCTGCCCTCGAGCAGTACTTC.

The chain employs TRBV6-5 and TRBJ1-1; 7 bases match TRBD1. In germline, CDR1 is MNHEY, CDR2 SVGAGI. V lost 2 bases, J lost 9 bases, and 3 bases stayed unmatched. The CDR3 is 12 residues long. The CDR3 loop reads CASSYQTGQAFF. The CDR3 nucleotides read TGTGCCAGCAGTTACCAGACAGGGCAAGCTTTCTTT.

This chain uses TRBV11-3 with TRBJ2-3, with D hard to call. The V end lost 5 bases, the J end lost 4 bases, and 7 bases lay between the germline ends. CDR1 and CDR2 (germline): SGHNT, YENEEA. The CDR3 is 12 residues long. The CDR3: CASSPGPDTQYF. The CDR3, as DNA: TGTGCCAGCAGCCCCGGACCAGATACGCAGTATTTT.

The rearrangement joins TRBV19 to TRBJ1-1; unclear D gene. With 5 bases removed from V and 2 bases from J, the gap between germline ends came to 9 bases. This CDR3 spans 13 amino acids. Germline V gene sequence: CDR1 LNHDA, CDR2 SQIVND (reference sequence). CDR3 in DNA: TGTGCCAGTAGTGGAAACGGTAACACTGAAGCTTTCTTT. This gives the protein CASSGNGNTEAFF.

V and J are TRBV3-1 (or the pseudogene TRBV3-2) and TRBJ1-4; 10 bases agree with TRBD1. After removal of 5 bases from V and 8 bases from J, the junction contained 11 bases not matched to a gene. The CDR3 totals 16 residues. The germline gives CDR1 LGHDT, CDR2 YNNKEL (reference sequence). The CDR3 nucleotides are TGTGCCAGCAGCTTCCTCCCGGGACAGGGGAGGGAAAAACTGTTTTTT. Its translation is CASSFLPGQGREKLFF.

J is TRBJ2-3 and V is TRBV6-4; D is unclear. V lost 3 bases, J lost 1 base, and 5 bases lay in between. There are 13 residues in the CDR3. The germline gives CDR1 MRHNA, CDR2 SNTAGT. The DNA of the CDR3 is TGTGCCAGCAGTGAAACAGGCACAGATACGCAGTATTTT. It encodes CASSETGTDTQYF.

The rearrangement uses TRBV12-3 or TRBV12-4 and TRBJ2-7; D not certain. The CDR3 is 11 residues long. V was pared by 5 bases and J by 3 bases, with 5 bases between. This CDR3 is CASSQLYEQYF. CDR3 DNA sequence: TGTGCCAGCAGTCAACTCTACGAGCAGTACTTC.

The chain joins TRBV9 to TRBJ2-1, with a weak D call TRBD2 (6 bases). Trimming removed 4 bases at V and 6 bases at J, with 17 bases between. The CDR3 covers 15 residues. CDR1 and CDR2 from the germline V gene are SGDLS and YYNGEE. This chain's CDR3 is CASSLGASAANEQFF. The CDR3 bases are TGTGCCAGCAGCCTTGGGGCTAGCGCGGCCAATGAGCAGTTCTTC.

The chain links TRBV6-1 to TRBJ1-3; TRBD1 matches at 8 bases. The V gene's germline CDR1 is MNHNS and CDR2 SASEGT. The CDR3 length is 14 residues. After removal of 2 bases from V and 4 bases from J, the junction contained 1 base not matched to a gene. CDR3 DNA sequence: TGTGCCAGCAGTGAAAGGACAGGGGGAAACACCATATATTTT. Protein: CASSERTGGNTIYF.

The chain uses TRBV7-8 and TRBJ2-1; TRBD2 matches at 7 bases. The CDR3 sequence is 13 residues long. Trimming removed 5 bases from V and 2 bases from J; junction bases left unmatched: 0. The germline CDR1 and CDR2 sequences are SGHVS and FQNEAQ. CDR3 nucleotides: TGTGCCAGCAGCCGGGGGGCCTACAATGAGCAGTTCTTC. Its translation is CASSRGAYNEQFF.

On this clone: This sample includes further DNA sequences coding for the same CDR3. The CDR3 reads CATSRDPGQQETQYF. DNA of the CDR3: TGTGCCACCAGCAGGGACCCGGGACAACAAGAGACCCAGTACTTC. The chain is built from TRBV15 and TRBJ2-5; D may be TRBD1 (6 bases). Between the trimmed V and J ends, which lost 3 bases and 2 bases, there was a span of 13 bases. This CDR3 is 15 amino acids long. Germline CDR1 reads LNHNV; CDR2 reads YYDKDF (reference sequence).

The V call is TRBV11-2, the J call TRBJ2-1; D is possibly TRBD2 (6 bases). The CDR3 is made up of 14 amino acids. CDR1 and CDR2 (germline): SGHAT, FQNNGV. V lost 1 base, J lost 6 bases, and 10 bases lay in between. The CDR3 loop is CASSLVGTGNEQFF. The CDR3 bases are TGTGCCAGCAGCTTAGTTGGGACTGGCAATGAGCAGTTCTTC. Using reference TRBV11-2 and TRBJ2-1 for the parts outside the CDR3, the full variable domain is EAGVAQSPRYKIIEKRQSVAFWCNPISGHATLYWYQQILGQGPKLLIQFQNNGVVDDSQLPKDRFSAERLKGVDSTLKIQPAKLEDSAVYLCASSLVGTGNEQFFGPGTRLTVL.

In DNA form, the CDR3 reads TGTGCCAGCAGTTTAACGGCTGGCGGCGCGAACACTGAAGCTTTCTTT. Encoded protein: CASSLTAGGANTEAFF. V and J are TRBV27 and TRBJ1-1; D is ambiguous. CDR1 and CDR2 from the germline V gene are MNHEY and SMNVEV (reference sequence). The V and J ends lost 2 bases and 1 base respectively, with 14 bases between them. The CDR3 totals 16 residues.

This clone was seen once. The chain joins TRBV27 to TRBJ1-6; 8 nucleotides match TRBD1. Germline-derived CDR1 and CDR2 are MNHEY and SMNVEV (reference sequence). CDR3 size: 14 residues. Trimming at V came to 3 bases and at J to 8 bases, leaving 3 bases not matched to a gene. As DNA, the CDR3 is TGTGCCAGCAGTTTCACAGGGGGGGATTCACCCCTCCACTTT. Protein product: CASSFTGGDSPLHF.

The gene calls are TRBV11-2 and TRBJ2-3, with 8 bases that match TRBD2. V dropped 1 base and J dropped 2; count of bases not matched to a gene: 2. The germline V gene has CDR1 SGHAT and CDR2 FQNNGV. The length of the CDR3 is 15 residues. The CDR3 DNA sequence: TGTGCCAGCAGCTTAGGGCGGGGGGACACAGATACGCAGTATTTT. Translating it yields CASSLGRGDTDTQYF.

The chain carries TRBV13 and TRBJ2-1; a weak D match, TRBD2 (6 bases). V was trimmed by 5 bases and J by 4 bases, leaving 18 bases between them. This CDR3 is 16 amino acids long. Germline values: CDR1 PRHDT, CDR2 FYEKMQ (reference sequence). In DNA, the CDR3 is TGTGCCAGCAGCGTGGGCGGGACCGCCCGATACAATGAGCAGTTCTTC. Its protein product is CASSVGGTARYNEQFF.